These T cell receptor beta chains were read from a single sample in a study of blood T cell repertoires in COVID-19. TCRdb's copy holds only in-frame clones and misses some; the assay was immunoSEQ multiplex PCR. The table lists some 180,000 clones, about 76% of them singletons, with approximately 8.6% in the top ten. The sample consisted of peripheral blood. Receptor source: a woman in her forties or fifties with active or convalescent COVID-19. Each CDR3 is given with its conserved first and last residue. Each record gives: V gene, J gene, clone size, D gene, CDR3 protein, CDR3 DNA. A D gene is named only where the DNA matches it firmly. Expanded clones get a size class; other rows say once, few or many, or leave the size out.

>TRBV19|TRBJ1-2|NA|NA
CATRREGARGYTF
TGTGCCACCCGCAGGGAAGGGGCTCGTGGCTACACCTTC
>TRBV3-1/TRBV3-2|TRBJ2-5|few|TRBD2
CASSQTGSGGGFKETQYF
TGTGCCAGCAGCCAAACCGGTTCGGGGGGGGGTTTTAAAGAGACCCAGTACTTC
>TRBV6-5|TRBJ1-5|NA|TRBD1
CASSRDGQGSQPQHF
TGTGCCAGCAGTCGCGACGGACAGGGCAGTCAGCCCCAGCATTTT
>TRBV18|TRBJ1-4|NA|NA
CASSPSSLNEKLFF
TGTGCCAGCTCACCCTCCAGTCTCAATGAAAAACTGTTTTTT
>TRBV30|TRBJ1-2|few|NA
CAWSPGVGYTF
TGTGCCTGGAGCCCGGGGGTTGGCTACACCTTC
>TRBV11-3|TRBJ2-1|NA|TRBD2
CASSEGLAENNEQFF
TGTGCCAGCAGCGAGGGACTAGCGGAAAACAATGAGCAGTTCTTC
>TRBV18|TRBJ2-1|NA|NA
CASSPESQGRDEQFF
TGTGCCAGCTCACCTGAGTCGCAGGGGAGAGATGAGCAGTTCTTC
>TRBV7-3|TRBJ2-1|NA|TRBD2
CASSLSGGGNNEQFF
TGTGCCAGCAGCCTTAGCGGGGGAGGGAACAATGAGCAGTTCTTC
>TRBV6-2/TRBV6-3|TRBJ2-3|few|TRBD2
CASSYGLAGGPGTDTQYF
TGTGCCAGCAGTTACGGTCTAGCGGGGGGGCCGGGCACAGATACGCAGTATTTT
>TRBV19|TRBJ1-1|NA|TRBD1
CASSIRGTEGNTEAFF
TGTGCCAGTAGTATTAGAGGGACAGAGGGGAACACTGAAGCTTTCTTT
>TRBV20-1|TRBJ2-3|few|TRBD2
CSASGRGVQTDTQYF
TGCAGTGCTAGTGGTCGGGGGGTGCAGACAGATACGCAGTATTTT
>TRBV19|TRBJ1-2|NA|NA
CASSVTGYDNYGYTF
TGTGCCAGTAGTGTAACAGGGTACGACAACTATGGCTACACCTTC
>TRBV4-1|TRBJ2-1|NA|TRBD1
CASSQDGAGGNEQFF
TGCGCCAGCAGCCAAGACGGGGCAGGGGGCAATGAGCAGTTCTTC
>TRBV15|TRBJ1-3|NA|TRBD1
CATSRAWTGSGNTIYF
TGTGCCACCAGCAGGGCCTGGACAGGGAGTGGAAACACCATATATTTT
>TRBV19|TRBJ2-1|NA|TRBD2
CASSTIAGALQYNEQFF
TGTGCCAGTAGTACCATAGCGGGGGCCCTCCAATACAATGAGCAGTTCTTC
>TRBV9|TRBJ2-2|NA|TRBD1
CASSPTRQGTAGELFF
TGTGCCAGCAGCCCTACCAGACAGGGGACCGCCGGGGAGCTGTTTTTT
>TRBV5-1|TRBJ2-3|NA|TRBD1
CASTFRQGASTDTQYF
TGCGCCAGCACCTTCCGACAGGGGGCTAGCACAGATACGCAGTATTTT
>TRBV7-2|TRBJ1-4|NA|NA
CASSLVGYPGEKLFF
TGTGCCAGCAGCTTAGTCGGTTACCCCGGTGAAAAACTGTTTTTT
>TRBV13|TRBJ1-1|NA|TRBD1
CASSWATGGTVNTEAFF
TGTGCCAGCAGCTGGGCCACAGGGGGCACAGTGAACACTGAAGCTTTCTTT
>TRBV4-2|TRBJ2-7|NA|TRBD1
CASSLELGTGGYEQYF
TGTGCCAGCAGCCTCGAACTGGGGACAGGGGGCTACGAGCAGTACTTC
>TRBV28|TRBJ1-2|NA|NA
CASRITGFGYGYTF
TGTGCCAGCAGAATTACAGGGTTTGGATATGGCTACACCTTC
>TRBV9|TRBJ1-4|once|TRBD1
CASSPGTGREKLFF
TGTGCCAGCAGCCCCGGGACAGGGAGGGAAAAACTGTTTTTT
>TRBV19|TRBJ2-7|NA|TRBD1
CASSISTGYYEQYF
TGTGCCAGTAGTATATCGACAGGGTACTACGAGCAGTACTTC
>TRBV5-4|TRBJ2-7|once|NA
CASSSGPGVVVTYEQYF
TGTGCCAGCAGTTCCGGGCCGGGGGTTGTCGTGACCTACGAGCAGTACTTC
>TRBV6-2/TRBV6-3|TRBJ1-5|NA|NA
CASSYGQGRQPQHF
TGTGCCAGCAGTTACGGGCAGGGAAGGCAGCCCCAGCATTTT
>TRBV30|TRBJ1-1|NA|NA
CALVQGDTEAFF
TGTGCCCTCGTGCAAGGAGACACTGAAGCTTTCTTT
>TRBV4-3|TRBJ1-1|NA|NA
CASSQDLSTGLNTEAFF
TGCGCCAGCAGCCAAGATCTATCCACAGGGCTCAACACTGAAGCTTTCTTT
>TRBV6-2/TRBV6-3|TRBJ1-1|NA|NA
CASSYGYGGTEAFF
TGTGCCAGCAGTTACGGCTATGGCGGCACTGAAGCTTTCTTT
>TRBV5-6|TRBJ2-7|NA|TRBD1
CASSPYGQGHYEQYF
TGTGCCAGCAGCCCATACGGACAGGGACATTACGAGCAGTACTTC
>TRBV7-8|TRBJ2-1|NA|TRBD2
CASSWTSGTSYNEQFF
TGTGCCAGCAGCTGGACTAGCGGGACCTCCTACAATGAGCAGTTCTTC
>TRBV5-6|TRBJ2-3|few|NA
CASSLDPRSSTDTQYF
TGTGCCAGCAGCTTGGACCCGCGGTCTAGCACAGATACGCAGTATTTT
>TRBV18|TRBJ2-2|NA|NA
CASSPLRVAGPTGELFF
TGTGCCAGCTCACCACTTCGGGTGGCGGGGCCCACCGGGGAGCTGTTTTTT
>TRBV2|TRBJ2-7|once|TRBD1
CASSATGGYEQYF
TGTGCCAGCAGCGCGACAGGGGGCTACGAGCAGTACTTC
>TRBV3-1/TRBV3-2|TRBJ2-2|once|NA
CASSQDSRNTGELFF
TGTGCCAGCAGCCAAGATTCCAGAAACACCGGGGAGCTGTTTTTT
>TRBV2|TRBJ2-2|NA|TRBD1
CASSDSRDRGPGELFF
TGTGCCAGCAGTGATTCCCGGGACAGGGGGCCCGGGGAGCTGTTTTTT
>TRBV7-7|TRBJ1-1|NA|NA
CASFKVAANTEAFF
TGTGCTAGCTTTAAGGTGGCGGCGAACACTGAAGCTTTCTTT
>TRBV27|TRBJ2-7|NA|NA
CASSLSRGYEQYF
TGTGCCAGCAGTTTATCGAGGGGGTACGAGCAGTACTTC
>TRBV30|TRBJ1-3|few|NA
CAWSGHSGSVGNTIYF
TGTGCCTGGAGTGGACACTCAGGGTCTGTTGGAAACACCATATATTTT
>TRBV2|TRBJ1-1|NA|TRBD1
CASRPTGGIAEAFF
TGTGCCAGCAGGCCCACAGGGGGCATCGCTGAAGCTTTCTTT
>TRBV5-4|TRBJ2-3|once|NA
CASRVDSGGTDTQYF
TGTGCCAGCAGGGTTGATAGCGGTGGCACAGATACGCAGTATTTT
>TRBV4-2|TRBJ2-7|NA|TRBD2
CASSQDQTSGTSYEQYF
TGTGCCAGCAGCCAAGATCAGACTAGCGGGACCTCCTACGAGCAGTACTTC
>TRBV6-2/TRBV6-3|TRBJ2-5|NA|NA
CASSSSFTVGVGETQYF
TGTGCCAGCAGTTCTTCTTTCACCGTGGGAGTCGGAGAGACCCAGTACTTC
>TRBV3-1/TRBV3-2|TRBJ2-3|NA|TRBD1
CASRDRVSTDTQYF
TGTGCCAGCAGGGACAGGGTCAGCACAGATACGCAGTATTTT
>TRBV10-3|TRBJ1-2|few|TRBD1
CAISETGGGGYTF
TGTGCCATCAGTGAGACAGGGGGCGGTGGCTACACCTTC
>TRBV27|TRBJ2-2|NA|TRBD2
CASSLYPRWGTTSNTGELFF
TGTGCCAGCAGTTTATACCCCCGGTGGGGGACTACCTCGAACACCGGGGAGCTGTTTTTT
>TRBV27|TRBJ2-3|NA|TRBD2
CASSLSWRGARTDTQYF
TGTGCCAGCAGTTTATCGTGGCGGGGGGCCCGCACAGATACGCAGTATTTT
>TRBV6-7|TRBJ2-1|NA|TRBD2
CAAHNRAGGFDEQFF
TGTGCCGCCCACAACCGGGCGGGGGGATTCGATGAGCAGTTCTTC
>TRBV18|TRBJ1-6|NA|TRBD1
CASSPAGGSDSPLHF
TGTGCCAGCTCACCGGCAGGGGGATCCGATTCACCCCTCCACTTT
>TRBV2|TRBJ1-1|NA|TRBD1
CASSEPTGGWGTEAFF
TGTGCCAGCAGTGAGCCGACAGGGGGATGGGGGACTGAAGCTTTCTTT
>TRBV28|TRBJ2-7|NA|NA
CASSFKPTSGVLTYEQYF
TGTGCCAGCAGTTTTAAGCCAACTTCAGGGGTTCTAACCTACGAGCAGTACTTC
>TRBV5-5|TRBJ2-5|NA|NA
CASSFQDQETQYF
TGTGCCAGCAGCTTTCAGGATCAAGAGACCCAGTACTTC
>TRBV7-2|TRBJ1-4|NA|NA
CASSRGSATNEKLFF
TGTGCCAGCAGCCGGGGGTCTGCAACTAATGAAAAACTGTTTTTT
>TRBV18|TRBJ1-3|once|NA
CASSPNLMTGSKSGNTIYF
TGTGCCAGCTCACCCAACTTAATGACAGGCTCTAAATCTGGAAACACCATATATTTT
>TRBV2|TRBJ1-5|NA|NA
CASREGGLSNQPQHF
TGTGCCAGCCGGGAGGGGGGGCTTTCGAATCAGCCCCAGCATTTT